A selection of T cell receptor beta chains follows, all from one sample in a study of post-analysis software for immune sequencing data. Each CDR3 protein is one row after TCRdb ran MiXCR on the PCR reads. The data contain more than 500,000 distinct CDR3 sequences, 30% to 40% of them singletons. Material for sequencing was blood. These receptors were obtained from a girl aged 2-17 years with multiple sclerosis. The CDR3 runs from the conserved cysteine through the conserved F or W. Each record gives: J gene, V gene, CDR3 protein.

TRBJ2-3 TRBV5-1 CASRSGPTDTQYF
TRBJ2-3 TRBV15 CATSRSDSTDTQYF
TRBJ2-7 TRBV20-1 CSARPPGQGVMSYEQYF
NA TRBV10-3 CAINKAGGQGEQYF
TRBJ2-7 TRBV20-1 CSASQGRPDEQYF
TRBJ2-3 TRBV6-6 CASSDPVEGYTQYF
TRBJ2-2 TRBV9 CASGGVSTGELFF
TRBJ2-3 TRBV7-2 CASSLEALALPTDTQYF
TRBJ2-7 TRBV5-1 CASSWGTGDYEQYF
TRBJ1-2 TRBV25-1 CASSDSRINYGYTF
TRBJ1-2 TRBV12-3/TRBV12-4 CASSLWQSYGYTF
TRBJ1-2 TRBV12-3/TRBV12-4 CASSSGYYGYTF
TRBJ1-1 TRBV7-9 CASSQKGPEAFF
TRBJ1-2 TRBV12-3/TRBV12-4 CVSSFDREDYGYTF
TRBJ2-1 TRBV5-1 CASSLKAGGYNEQFF
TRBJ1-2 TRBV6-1 CASRLTGGITNYGYTF
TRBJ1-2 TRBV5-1 CASSYGTGGLDYTF
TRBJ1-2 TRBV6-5 CASSLYGGRDGYTF
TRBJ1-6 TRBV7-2 CASSFREGHNSPLHF
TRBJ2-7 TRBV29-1 CSVEVGGPYEQYF
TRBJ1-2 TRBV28 CASRKSAIRDGYTF
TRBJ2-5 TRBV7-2 CARSLGPGQGGWETQYF